This T cell receptor (beta chain) originates from a study of memory CD4+ T cells and cytomegalovirus serostatus. The sort gate was single viable CD3+CD4+CD8-CD45RO+ cells for memory CD4+ T cells. Some clones are missing from TCRdb's copy, which holds only in-frame ones; the method was immunoSEQ multiplex PCR. Of some 47,000 clones listed, around 80% are singletons. J was trimmed by 7 bases and V by 6 bases; bases with no gene match: 5. CDR1 and CDR2 from the germline V gene are SNHLY and FYNNEI. The CDR3 runs to 12 residues. This clone was found once. The sample consisted of memory CD4+ T cells from blood. The source of this sequence is an adult in good health and CMV-seronegative. The J gene is TRBJ1-1, the V gene TRBV2; the match to TRBD1 covers 7 bases. DNA for the CDR3: TGTGCCAGCAGGAGGGACAGCTTTGAAGCTTTCTTT. It yields the protein CASRRDSFEAFF.